Shown below are 13 T cell receptor beta chains from a single sample sequenced in a study of post-analysis software for immune sequencing data. Study-wide findings and caveats: Patients showed TRBV5-6, TRBV5-1 and TRBV20-1 among 4 or 5 TRBV segments more frequent than in controls.

These TCRs' antigens remain unknown. Included in the TCR beta cDNA libraries were unique molecular identifiers. A single record per CDR3 protein comes from TCRdb applying MiXCR to the PCR reads. The sample has 380,000 or so distinct CDR3 sequences; less than 40% are singletons. Sequenced sample: blood. All receptors derive from a girl aged 10-17 years with multiple sclerosis.

The chain joins TRBV4-1 to TRBJ1-2, with 11 bases lining up with TRBD1. Per the germline V gene, CDR1 is MGHRA and CDR2 is YSYEKL. CDR3 length: 15 residues. V dropped 2 bases and J dropped 4; count of bases not matched to a gene: 3. CDR3 loop: CASSQPGTGGYGYTF. Here the CDR3 DNA reads TGCGCCAGCAGCCAACCCGGGACAGGGGGCTATGGCTACACCTTC.

This clonotype was counted ten times or more. The V gene is TRBV12-3 or TRBV12-4, the J gene TRBJ2-7; perhaps D is TRBD1 or TRBD2 (5 bases each). This CDR3 comprises 14 residues. The V end lost 2 bases, the J end lost 0 bases, and 8 bases lay between the germline ends. In DNA, the CDR3 is TGTGCCAGCAGTTTATGGGGGTCCTCCTACGAGCAGTACTTC. Protein: CASSLWGSSYEQYF.

V is TRBV29-1 and J is TRBJ1-2; 7 positions agree with TRBD1. Germline CDR1 SQVTM, CDR2 ANQGSEA. The CDR3 sequence is 13 residues long. V shed 4 bases and J 8 bases; nucleotides not matched to a gene: 10. The DNA of the CDR3 is TGCAGCGTTGCCGGACAGGACGACGGGGGCTACACCTTC. Its protein product is CSVAGQDDGGYTF. The full variable domain, completed using reference TRBV29-1 and TRBJ1-2, is SAVISQKPSRDICQRGTSLTIQCQVDSQVTMMFWYRQQPGQSLTLIATANQGSEATYESGFVIDKFPISRPNLTFSTLTVSNMSPEDSSIYLCSVAGQDDGGYTFGSGTRLTVV.

Only a few counts were recorded for this clonotype. The rearrangement links TRBV10-3 to TRBJ2-6; TRBD1 aligns across 9 bases. Trimming cost V 6 bases and J 1 base; bases outside gene matches: 7. The germline gives CDR1 ENHRY, CDR2 SYGVKD. This CDR3 spans 17 amino acids. The CDR3 nucleotides are TGTGCCATCAGGCAGGACAGGGGATCTTCTGGGGCCAACGTCCTGACTTTC. Translated: CAIRQDRGSSGANVLTF.

V and J are TRBV27 and TRBJ2-7; perhaps TRBD1 as D (6 bases). Trimming cost V 4 bases and J 4 bases, with 14 bases left between them. Germline CDR1 reads MNHEY; CDR2 reads SMNVEV (reference sequence). The CDR3 extends over 14 amino acids. In nucleotides, the CDR3 is TGTGCCAGCAGTTCACCTCTTACAGGGTACGAGCAGTACTTC. This encodes CASSSPLTGYEQYF.

The chain has TRBV7-2 and TRBJ2-7; possible D gene TRBD1, 6 bases. Trimming pared 4 bases from V and 2 bases from J, leaving 9 bases between. Germline CDR1 is SGHTA and CDR2 is FQGNSA. CDR3 length equals 13 residues. The CDR3 loop is CASSYRDTYEQYF. Written as DNA, the CDR3 is TGTGCCAGCAGCTACCGGGACACCTACGAGCAGTACTTC.

This clonotype was picked up a small number of times. This chain links TRBV6-6 with TRBJ2-7; D ambiguous. CDR1 and CDR2 (germline): MNHNY, SVGAGI (reference sequence). V shed 2 bases and J shed 2 bases, with 16 bases lying between them. This CDR3 has 16 residues. Here the CDR3 reads CASSYQHVRSPYEQYF. The DNA of the CDR3 is TGTGCCAGCAGTTACCAACACGTACGGTCCCCCTACGAGCAGTACTTC.

The CDR3 nucleotides read TGTGCCATCAGTGACCAGGGCACAGATACGCAGTATTTT. Its translation: CAISDQGTDTQYF. The chain carries TRBV10-3 and TRBJ2-3; D is unresolved. There are 13 residues in the CDR3. In germline, CDR1 is ENHRY, CDR2 SYGVKD. V gave up 3 bases and J gave up 1 base, with 5 bases separating them.

The chain couples TRBV12-3 or TRBV12-4 to TRBJ1-2; D not certain. The V end lost 3 bases, the J end lost 4 bases, and 15 bases lay between the germline ends. CDR3 length: 15 amino acids. The CDR3 sequence: CASSFPSTRPYGYTF. The CDR3 DNA follows: TGTGCCAGCAGTTTCCCCTCGACCCGACCCTATGGCTACACCTTC.

This sequence joins TRBV29-1 and TRBJ2-1, with TRBD2 matching over 7 bases. Germline CDR1 reads SQVTM; CDR2 reads ANQGSEA. V was clipped by 3 bases and J by 6 bases; unmatched bases: 14. The CDR3 covers 16 residues. CDR3 loop: CSVEDGKRGICNEQFF. DNA for the CDR3: TGCAGCGTTGAGGACGGGAAGCGGGGAATTTGCAATGAGCAGTTCTTC.

As for this clonotype: A much bigger clone sits one base away, suggesting this may be a read error. The rearrangement links TRBV7-9 to TRBJ2-5, with D possibly being TRBD2 (5 bases). The CDR3 length is 14 residues. The germline V gene encodes CDR1 SEHNR and CDR2 FQNEAQ (reference sequence). Trimming removed 2 bases at V and 1 base at J, with 8 bases between. CDR3: CASSLTGVQETQYF. In nucleotides, the CDR3 is TGTGCCAGCAGCTTAACCGGGGTCCAAGAGACCCAGTACTTC. Full variable domain (outside the CDR3, taken from reference TRBV7-9 and TRBJ2-5): DTGVSQNPRHKITKRGQNVTFRCDPISEHNRLYWYRQTLGQGPEFLTYFQNEAQLEKSRLLSDRFSAERPKGSFSTLEIQRTEQGDSAMYLCASSLTGVQETQYFGPGTRLLVL.

The chain combines TRBV7-9 with TRBJ1-2; tentative D call: TRBD1 (5 bases). This CDR3 spans 15 amino acids. Looked up from germline, CDR1 is SEHNR and CDR2 is FQNEAQ (reference sequence). The V gene lost 3 bases and the J gene lost 6 bases, with 17 bases spanning the gap. As DNA, the CDR3 is TGTGCCAGCAGCTTGGCTTCAGGGAGTGGGGATGGCTACACCTTC. Translating gives CASSLASGSGDGYTF.

This clonotype was picked up a small number of times. The chain employs TRBV12-3 or TRBV12-4 and TRBJ2-7; 13 positions agree with TRBD2. The V segment lost 5 bases and the J segment 6 bases; nucleotides outside the gene matches: 7. This CDR3 contains 15 residues. CDR3 protein: CASSLGTSGASEQYF. For the CDR3, the DNA is TGTGCCAGCAGTCTGGGGACTAGCGGGGCCTCCGAGCAGTACTTC.